This T cell receptor beta chain was captured in a study of blood T cell repertoires in COVID-19. Study at large: Nucleic acid was either cDNA or gDNA, and it came from T cells, B-cell-depleted T cells, or PBMCs.

In the original workflow: Estimates of nucleated cell counts were drawn from the amplification of reference gene primers. Profiling relied on immunoSEQ multiplex PCR, and the TCRdb table lists in-frame clones only, not all of them. The V and J calls and clone size are taken from that table; D and trimming were inferred from the DNA. Counted here are about 150,000 clones, roughly 75% occurring once; the ten biggest clones make up just over 6%. In Cohort 3, a recovered donor had either two negative PCRs, clearance, or symptom resolution. The material sequenced was PBMCs or T cells enriched from blood (not recorded which). The receptor's source is a woman between 50 and 59 years old who had recovered from COVID-19.

The CDR3 sequence: CASRTGNTEAFF. The CDR3 nucleotides read TGCGCCAGCAGGACAGGGAACACTGAAGCTTTCTTT. The chain combines TRBV10-2 with TRBJ1-1, with D possibly matching TRBD1 (6 bases). The ends were cut back, 6 bases at V and 1 base at J, with 6 bases in the middle. This CDR3 spans 12 amino acids. The germline CDR1 and CDR2 sequences are WSHSY and SAAADI.